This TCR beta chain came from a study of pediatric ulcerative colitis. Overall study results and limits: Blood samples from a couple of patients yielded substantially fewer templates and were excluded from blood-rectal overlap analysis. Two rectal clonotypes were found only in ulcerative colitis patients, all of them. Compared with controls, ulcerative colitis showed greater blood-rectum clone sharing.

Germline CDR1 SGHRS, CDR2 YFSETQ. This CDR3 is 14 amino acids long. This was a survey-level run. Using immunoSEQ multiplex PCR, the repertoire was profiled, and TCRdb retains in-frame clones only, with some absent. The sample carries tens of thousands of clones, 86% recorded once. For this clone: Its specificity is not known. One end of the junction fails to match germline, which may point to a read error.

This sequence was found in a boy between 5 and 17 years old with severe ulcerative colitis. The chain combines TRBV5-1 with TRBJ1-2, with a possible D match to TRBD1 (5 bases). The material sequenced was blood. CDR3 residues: CASSLFKGNHGYTF. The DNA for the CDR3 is TGTGCCAGCAGCTTGTTTAAGGGGAACCATGGCTACACCTTC. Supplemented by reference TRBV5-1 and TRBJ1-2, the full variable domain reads KAGVTQTPRYLIKTRGQQVTLSCSPISGHRSVSWYQQTPGQGLQFLFEYFSETQRNKGNFPGRFSGRQFSNSRSEMNVSTLELGDSALYLCASSLFKGNHGYTFGSGTRLTVV.